Included here is one TCR beta chain sequence, with context. Its antigen is unknown. The data are from a study of cytomegalovirus exposure and HLA in healthy donors. Background on the study: The same platform was used for the 110 or so validation repertoires as for the 666 first-cohort repertoires, as reported in a later analysis.

Trimming cost V 1 base and J 5 bases, with 8 bases left between them. CDR3 length: 13 amino acids. The V gene's germline CDR1 is LGHNA and CDR2 YSLEER. Study findings and constraints: According to a subsequent analysis, TCR clusters from the first cohort were inclined to appear together in the roughly 120 validation repertoires. It was confirmed in vitro that a few of the CMV-associated chains were specific for CMV antigens.

Assay: immunoSEQ multiplex PCR; the TCRdb copy retains only in-frame clones and omits some. Of roughly 110,000 clones listed, about 87% are singletons. The chain carries TRBV4-3 and TRBJ2-5; unclear D gene. This receptor was taken from a woman aged 18-29 years in good health and CMV-seropositive. The sample taken for sequencing was PBMCs. CDR3 loop: CASSQVLRETQYF. The CDR3 coding sequence is TGCGCCAGCAGCCAAGTTTTGAGGGAGACCCAGTACTTC.